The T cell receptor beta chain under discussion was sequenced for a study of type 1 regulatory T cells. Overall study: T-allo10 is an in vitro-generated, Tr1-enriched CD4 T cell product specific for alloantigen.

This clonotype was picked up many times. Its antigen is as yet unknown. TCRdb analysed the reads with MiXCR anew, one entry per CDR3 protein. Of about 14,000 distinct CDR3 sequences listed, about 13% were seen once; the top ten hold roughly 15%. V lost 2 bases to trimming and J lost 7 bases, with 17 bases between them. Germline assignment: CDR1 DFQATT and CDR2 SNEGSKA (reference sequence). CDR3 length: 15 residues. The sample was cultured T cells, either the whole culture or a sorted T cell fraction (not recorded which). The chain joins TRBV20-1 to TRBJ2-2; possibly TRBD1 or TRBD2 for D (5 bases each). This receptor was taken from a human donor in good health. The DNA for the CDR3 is TGCAGTGCTAGACCCCATGGGACGGAAATCGGGGAGCTGTTTTTT. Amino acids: CSARPHGTEIGELFF.